These 9 T cell receptor beta chains share one sample of origin, sequenced in a study of blood T cell repertoires in COVID-19 (dated by TCRdb to the early 2020s). Library construction relied on the immunoSEQ multiplex PCR assay. TCRdb took over this immuneACCESS table, retaining in-frame rearrangements with V and J assigned. Such tables are incomplete; in checked studies, under half of the missing clones stem from an unresolved V gene, and the remainder is unexplained. Counted in this sample were hundreds of thousands of clones; roughly 90% of them appeared once. The ten largest clones capture under 1.5% of the sample. The sequenced sample was peripheral blood. The source is a woman between 25 and 40 years old with active or convalescent COVID-19.

The J gene is TRBJ2-3, the V gene TRBV4-1, with D possibly matching TRBD2 (6 bases). Trimming left V 0 bases short and J 2 bases short, with 9 bases between. This CDR3 has 15 amino acids. From germline, CDR1 is MGHRA and CDR2 YSYEKL. CDR3 sequence: CASSQELAATDTQYF. Here the CDR3 DNA reads TGCGCCAGCAGCCAAGAACTAGCCGCCACAGATACGCAGTATTTT.

The V and J genes are TRBV5-1 and TRBJ1-6; possibly TRBD1 for D (6 bases). Trimming removed 7 bases at V and 5 bases at J, with 10 bases between. The germline V gene encodes CDR1 SGHRS and CDR2 YFSETQ. The CDR3 covers 13 residues. CDR3 residues: CASCRQDNSPLHF. The CDR3 DNA follows: TGCGCCAGCTGCCGACAGGATAATTCACCCCTCCACTTT.

CDR3 sequence: CASSPHDSRGYTF. The CDR3 nucleotides read TGTGCCAGCAGTCCCCACGACAGTCGGGGCTACACCTTC. The chain recombines TRBV6-5 with TRBJ1-2; D is possibly TRBD1 (5 bases). V was shortened by 5 bases and J by 8 bases, with 15 bases between the two germline ends. Germline assignment: CDR1 MNHEY and CDR2 SVGAGI. The CDR3 sequence is 13 residues long.

This sequence joins TRBV19 and TRBJ1-1; 7 bases are shared with TRBD1. Germline lookup yields CDR1 LNHDA and CDR2 SQIVND (reference sequence). J lost 5 bases, V lost 6 bases, and 6 bases had no gene match. The CDR3 consists of 13 residues. The CDR3: CASSSKQGTEAFF. CDR3 nucleotides: TGTGCCAGTAGCTCAAAACAGGGGACTGAAGCTTTCTTT.

The genes are TRBV13 and TRBJ2-7, with TRBD1 identical over 10 bases. J was trimmed by 5 bases and V by 3 bases; bases with no gene match: 7. The CDR3 has 15 amino acids. The germline V gene has CDR1 PRHDT and CDR2 FYEKMQ (reference sequence). CDR3 loop: CASSFSGTGDNEQYF. In DNA, the CDR3 is TGTGCCAGCAGCTTTTCCGGGACAGGGGATAACGAGCAGTACTTC.

The rearrangement links TRBV11-2 to TRBJ2-1; 10 bases are a match to TRBD2. The CDR3 totals 16 residues. From germline, CDR1 is SGHAT and CDR2 FQNNGV. J was trimmed by 2 bases and V by 1 base; bases with no gene match: 2. The CDR3 DNA reads TGTGCCAGCAGCTTAGTACTAGCGGGACCCTACAATGAGCAGTTCTTC. This sequence encodes CASSLVLAGPYNEQFF.

As DNA, the CDR3 is TGTGCCAGCAGTGAATGGGCCCCCCCGAGGGGGGGGAAGACCCAGTACTTC. Encoded protein: CASSEWAPPRGGKTQYF. This sequence joins TRBV2 and TRBJ2-5, with a tentative D call TRBD2 (7 bases). Germline-derived CDR1 and CDR2 are SNHLY and FYNNEI. Between the trimmed V and J ends, which lost 2 bases and 6 bases, there was a span of 22 bases. CDR3 size: 17 residues.

The gene calls are TRBV2 and TRBJ2-5; 9 nucleotides line up with TRBD2. Trimming at V came to 6 bases and at J to 2 bases, leaving 7 bases not matched to a gene. Germline CDR1 is SNHLY and CDR2 is FYNNEI. The CDR3 length is 15 residues. In DNA form, the CDR3 reads TGTGCCAGCAGGCCCGAAACTAGCGGGCAAGAGACCCAGTACTTC. Translation: CASRPETSGQETQYF.

The J gene is TRBJ2-3, the V gene TRBV10-2, with D perhaps TRBD1 (6 bases). This CDR3 spans 15 amino acids. The V and J ends lost 7 bases and 4 bases respectively, with 18 bases between them. Germline V lookup: CDR1 WSHSY, CDR2 SAAADI. CDR3 sequence reads: CASTEDSFWADTQYF. CDR3 sequence (DNA): TGCGCCAGCACCGAGGACAGTTTCTGGGCAGATACGCAGTATTTT.